Each of the 25 T cell receptor beta chains below was sequenced from the same sample in a study of OX40 agonist ivuxolimab in advanced cancers. Repertoires were generated with immunoSEQ multiplex PCR, while TCRdb's copy carries only in-frame clones and drops some. This table holds tens of thousands of clones, just over 85% found once. The input for sequencing was CD4+ or CD8+ T cells sorted from blood, taken in a trial of the OX40 agonist ivuxolimab. Every receptor here comes from an adult with an advanced solid tumor such as melanoma, head and neck, liver or kidney cancer.

The rearrangement joins TRBV11-2 to TRBJ2-2; TRBD1 matches at 10 bases. V lost 5 bases, J lost 0 bases, and 3 bases stayed unmatched. The CDR3 loop spans 16 amino acids. Germline values: CDR1 SGHAT, CDR2 FQNNGV. The chain's CDR3 is CASSRQGAANTGELFF. As DNA, the CDR3 is TGTGCCAGCAGCCGACAGGGGGCGGCGAACACCGGGGAGCTGTTTTTT.

CDR3 sequence: CASSPDRGGTGELFF. For the CDR3, the DNA is TGCGCCAGCAGCCCCGACAGGGGAGGCACCGGGGAGCTGTTTTTT. The chain couples TRBV4-3 to TRBJ2-2; 8 bases map to TRBD1. Germline CDR1 reads LGHNA; CDR2 reads YSLEER. V lost 4 bases and J lost 4; bases outside the gene matches: 5. This CDR3 spans 15 amino acids.

The chain has TRBV25-1 and TRBJ1-2; no clear D. The V end was cut by 2 bases, the J end by 8 bases, with 12 bases between. CDR1 and CDR2 from the germline V gene are MGHDK and SYGVNS. This CDR3 comprises 13 residues. The DNA of the CDR3 is TGTGCCAGCAGTGAACTAGGGTCAGGCGGCTACACCTTC. Translated: CASSELGSGGYTF.

The rearrangement joins TRBV18 to TRBJ2-1; D is possibly TRBD2 (6 bases). Germline V CDR1 and CDR2: KGHSH, LQKENI. The CDR3 length is 14 residues. Deletions cut 4 bases from V and 1 base from J, with 8 bases between. The CDR3, as DNA: TGTGCCAGCTCACATGGGGGGTCCTACAATGAGCAGTTCTTC. The encoded protein is CASSHGGSYNEQFF.

The chain has TRBV5-5 and TRBJ2-1; TRBD2 matches at 10 bases. In germline, CDR1 is SGHKS, CDR2 YYEKEE (reference sequence). This CDR3 region has 13 residues. J was trimmed by 10 bases and V by 1 base; bases with no gene match: 2. The CDR3 region has the DNA TGTGCCAGCAGCTTGACACTAGCGGGGGAGCAGTTCTTC. It is translated as CASSLTLAGEQFF.

The chain has TRBV6-5 and TRBJ1-6; D unresolved. Trimming left V 4 bases short and J 3 bases short, with 4 bases between. The CDR3 sequence is 13 residues long. Per germline, CDR1 MNHEY and CDR2 SVGAGI. CDR3 DNA sequence: TGTGCCAGCAGTTGGGACTATAATTCACCCCTCCACTTT. Translated, it gives CASSWDYNSPLHF.

The rearrangement joins TRBV11-3 to TRBJ2-4; D may be TRBD2 (5 bases). Germline V lookup: CDR1 SGHNT, CDR2 YENEEA. V shed 5 bases and J shed 11 bases, with 10 bases lying between them. This CDR3 has 11 amino acids. CDR3 DNA sequence: TGTGCCAGCAGCCCGGGCGGGTTTCAGTACTTC. Its protein product is CASSPGGFQYF.

Concerning this clone: This same CDR3 is encoded by further DNA sequences in the sample. CDR3 sequence (DNA): TGTGCCAGCAGCCCCCCCGAGACAGGGACGAACACTGAAGCTTTCTTT. This gives the protein CASSPPETGTNTEAFF. This sequence joins TRBV7-9 and TRBJ1-1, with 7 positions matching TRBD1. After removal of 5 bases from V and 1 base from J, the junction contained 10 bases not matched to a gene. The CDR3 has 16 residues. Germline lookup yields CDR1 SEHNR and CDR2 FQNEAQ (reference sequence).

V is TRBV6-6 and J is TRBJ2-3; D could derive from TRBD1 or TRBD2 (5 bases each). The germline V gene encodes CDR1 MNHNY and CDR2 SVGAGI (reference sequence). V was clipped by 4 bases and J by 6 bases, with 17 bases between them. CDR3 length: 15 residues. For the CDR3, the DNA is TGTGCCAGCAGTTCTACCCGGGACCGCGGGGATACGCAGTATTTT. It translates to CASSSTRDRGDTQYF.

DNA for the CDR3: TGTGCCAGCAGTGAACAGGACGGCTATAATTCACCCCTCCACTTT. Protein product: CASSEQDGYNSPLHF. This chain links TRBV6-1 with TRBJ1-6; no firm D call. This CDR3 has 15 residues. Trimming cost V 2 bases and J 3 bases, with 8 bases left between them. Germline V CDR1 and CDR2: MNHNS, SASEGT.

DNA of the CDR3: TGTGCCAGTACCCAAGGATACCGGGACAGGGTAGGACCCGAGCAGTACTTC. Protein sequence: CASTQGYRDRVGPEQYF. The chain recombines TRBV19 with TRBJ2-7, with 9 bases aligning to TRBD1. Germline V lookup: CDR1 LNHDA, CDR2 SQIVND (reference sequence). The CDR3 consists of 17 residues. Trimming at V came to 7 bases and at J to 6 bases, leaving 19 bases not matched to a gene.

The rearrangement uses TRBV10-2 and TRBJ2-2; 8 bases are a match to TRBD1. This CDR3 is built from 16 residues. Germline CDR1 is WSHSY and CDR2 is SAAADI. The ends lost 7 bases at V and 7 bases at J; junction bases unmatched: 14. CDR3 in amino acids: CASTRTGQIEGGELFF. For the CDR3, the DNA is TGCGCCAGCACCAGGACAGGGCAAATCGAAGGCGGGGAGCTGTTTTTT.

This clone was detected a few times. The chain employs TRBV6-5 and TRBJ2-7, with a tentative D call TRBD1 (6 bases). V lost 6 bases and J lost 2, with 8 bases in between. The CDR3 loop spans 12 amino acids. Germline V lookup: CDR1 MNHEY, CDR2 SVGAGI. The chain's CDR3 is CASRQGTYEQYF. For the CDR3, the DNA is TGTGCCAGCAGACAGGGTACCTACGAGCAGTACTTC.

V gene TRBV29-1 combines with J gene TRBJ2-5; a possible D gene is TRBD1 (5 bases). Trimming left V 5 bases short and J 4 bases short, with 11 bases between. The CDR3 spans 12 residues. Germline values: CDR1 SQVTM, CDR2 ANQGSEA. The CDR3, as DNA: TGCAGCGTTTTCTCAGGGTTAGAGACCCAGTACTTC. Amino acids: CSVFSGLETQYF.

This clone came up once. The J gene is TRBJ1-2, the V gene TRBV15; D is perhaps TRBD1 (5 bases). The CDR3 contains 15 residues. Per germline, CDR1 LNHNV and CDR2 YYDKDF (reference sequence). V lost 2 bases and J 5 bases, leaving 15 bases between the germline ends. The CDR3 DNA is TGTGCCACCAGCAGACGGGACGGAGGGACTTATGGCTACACCTTC. It yields the protein CATSRRDGGTYGYTF.

The count of this clone is one. The chain carries TRBV9 and TRBJ2-3, with TRBD2 matching over 7 bases. Germline CDR1 is SGDLS and CDR2 is YYNGEE. With V trimmed by 4 bases and J by 2 bases, 4 bases remained unmatched. This CDR3 has 14 amino acids. The chain's CDR3 is CASSRSGDTDTQYF. The CDR3 region has the DNA TGTGCCAGCAGCAGGAGCGGGGACACAGATACGCAGTATTTT. The full variable domain, its missing parts supplied by reference TRBV9 and TRBJ2-3, is DSGVTQTPKHLITATGQRVTLRCSPRSGDLSVYWYQQSLDQGLQFLIQYYNGEERAKGNILERFSAQQFPDLHSELNLSSLELGDSALYFCASSRSGDTDTQYFGPGTRLTVL.

About this clone: The junction shows a germline mismatch at one end, possibly a read error. The gene calls are TRBV6-1 and TRBJ1-5; D unresolved. Germline CDR1 and CDR2: MNHNS and SASEGT. The CDR3 runs to 13 residues. CDR3 nucleotide sequence: TGTGCCAGCAGAGAAGGGTTGGGTCAGCCCCAGCATTTT. Residues: CASREGLGQPQHF.

The gene calls are TRBV5-1 and TRBJ1-1; D may be TRBD1 (5 bases). This CDR3 contains 14 residues. Germline V gene lookup returns CDR1 SGHRS and CDR2 YFSETQ. With 1 base removed from V and 5 bases from J, the gap between germline ends came to 12 bases. The CDR3 nucleotides are TGCGCCAGCAGCTTGCAGGGAATTACTACTGAAGCTTTCTTT. Translating gives CASSLQGITTEAFF.

This chain joins TRBV5-4 and TRBJ2-3; D gene ambiguous. The germline gives CDR1 SGHNT, CDR2 YYREEE (reference sequence). CDR3 length equals 13 residues. V was cut by 4 bases and J by 3 bases, with 9 bases left in between. CDR3 amino acids: CASSPQETDTQYF. The CDR3 DNA reads TGTGCCAGCAGCCCCCAGGAGACAGATACGCAGTATTTT.

The J gene is TRBJ1-4, the V gene TRBV6-1, with unresolved D. The CDR3 spans 14 residues. Trimming removed 6 bases at V and 11 bases at J, with 19 bases between. CDR1 is MNHNS and CDR2 is SASEGT in the germline V gene. CDR3 region: CASRDGGQIDKLFF. The CDR3 coding sequence is TGTGCCAGCAGGGATGGTGGGCAGATTGATAAACTGTTTTTT.

The chain has TRBV7-2 and TRBJ2-3; D uncertain. This CDR3 is 13 amino acids long. The V end was cut by 0 bases, the J end by 4 bases, with 5 bases between. Germline CDR1 is SGHTA and CDR2 is FQGNSA. The CDR3 region is CASSLAKSDTQYF. CDR3 sequence (DNA): TGTGCCAGCAGCTTAGCGAAATCAGATACGCAGTATTTT.

The rearrangement uses TRBV5-1 and TRBJ2-1, with D unresolved. From germline, CDR1 is SGHRS and CDR2 YFSETQ. The CDR3 consists of 12 residues. V was clipped by 3 bases and J by 7 bases, with 8 bases between them. The CDR3 reads CASSSVGNEQFF. The CDR3 DNA reads TGCGCCAGCAGCTCCGTGGGGAATGAGCAGTTCTTC.

This chain links TRBV5-6 with TRBJ2-7; D is tentatively TRBD1 or TRBD2 (6 bases each). The V and J ends lost 2 bases and 5 bases respectively, with 17 bases between them. The CDR3 is 15 amino acids. The V gene's germline CDR1 is SGHDT and CDR2 YYEEEE. CDR3 nucleotides: TGTGCCAGCAGCTTCCGGGGGCCCTTCGGGGACGAGCAGTACTTC. This sequence encodes CASSFRGPFGDEQYF.

This sequence joins TRBV6-6 and TRBJ2-7; possibly TRBD1 for D (6 bases). Per the germline V gene, CDR1 is MNHNY and CDR2 is SVGAGI (reference sequence). V lost 5 bases and J lost 1, with 9 bases in between. This CDR3 contains 13 residues. The CDR3 region has the DNA TGTGCCAGCAGTCAAGGGGGATCCTACGAGCAGTACTTC. It specifies CASSQGGSYEQYF.

The chain employs TRBV10-2 and TRBJ2-5, with 7 bases matching TRBD2. CDR3 length: 16 residues. Germline V lookup: CDR1 WSHSY, CDR2 SAAADI. Trimming cost V 6 bases and J 1 base; bases outside gene matches: 11. The chain's CDR3 is CASRKTTGGLQETQYF. The CDR3, as DNA: TGCGCCAGCAGAAAGACTACGGGGGGACTCCAAGAGACCCAGTACTTC.